One and the same sample provided the 18 T cell receptor beta chains below, sequenced in a study of blood T cell repertoires in COVID-19. The protocol was immunoSEQ multiplex PCR, while the TCRdb copy is restricted to in-frame clones and leaves out a portion. The sample includes 350,000 or so clones, 90% of them seen just once. The source material was peripheral blood. The source is a young man with active or convalescent COVID-19.

This clone occurred once. The V call is TRBV28, the J call TRBJ2-2, with 12 bases identical to TRBD1. CDR1 and CDR2 from the germline V gene are MDHEN and SYDVKM. The J segment lost 7 bases and the V segment lost 3 bases, leaving 6 bases of the junction unmatched. The CDR3 is made up of 16 amino acids. CDR3 sequence: CASSFRDRGLNGELFF. The DNA for the CDR3 is TGTGCCAGCAGTTTCCGGGACAGGGGGCTGAACGGGGAGCTGTTTTTT. Based on the CDR3 plus reference TRBV28 and TRBJ2-2, the full variable domain is DVKVTQSSRYLVKRTGEKVFLECVQDMDHENMFWYRQDPGLGLRLIYFSYDVKMKEKGDIPEGYSVSREKKERFSLILESASTNQTSMYLCASSFRDRGLNGELFFGEGSRLTVL.

The chain combines TRBV9 with TRBJ2-2, with 10 bases matching TRBD2. Losses at the gene ends were 3 bases for V and 5 bases for J; bases not matched to a gene: 7. CDR3 length: 16 residues. The germline V gene encodes CDR1 SGDLS and CDR2 YYNGEE. The CDR3 spells CASSGSGTSATGELFF. For the CDR3, the DNA is TGTGCCAGCAGCGGATCCGGGACTAGCGCGACCGGGGAGCTGTTTTTT.

The chain is built from TRBV6-2 or TRBV6-3 and TRBJ2-2; D is possibly TRBD1 (5 bases). The germline V and J ends were trimmed by 3 bases and 2 bases, with 13 bases remaining between them. The CDR3 totals 16 residues. The germline V gene has CDR1 MNHEY and CDR2 SVGEGT. The CDR3 reads CASSYSRVANTGELFF. The CDR3 DNA reads TGTGCCAGCAGTTATTCCAGGGTAGCAAACACCGGGGAGCTGTTTTTT.

This sequence joins TRBV2 and TRBJ1-2; possible D gene TRBD1, 5 bases. This CDR3 spans 12 amino acids. V dropped 6 bases and J dropped 4 bases, with 9 bases sitting between them. From germline, CDR1 is SNHLY and CDR2 FYNNEI. The CDR3 loop is CASRDQGYGYTF. The CDR3, as DNA: TGTGCCAGCAGAGACCAGGGCTATGGCTACACCTTC.

In regard to this clone: Germline and junction disagree at one end, which may indicate a read error. The J gene is TRBJ1-2, the V gene TRBV19; 11 bases match TRBD1. This CDR3 has 13 amino acids. Germline V gene sequence: CDR1 LNHDA, CDR2 SQIVND (reference sequence). As DNA, the CDR3 is TGTGCCAGTAGTATTGGGACAGGGGGAACAATAGCCTTC. Its translation: CASSIGTGGTIAF.

V and J are TRBV4-3 and TRBJ2-1; D is possibly TRBD2 (6 bases). Trimming took off 3 bases at V and 6 bases at J, with 21 bases between the two ends. The CDR3 contains 17 residues. Germline assignment: CDR1 LGHNA and CDR2 YSLEER. CDR3 region: CASSQAFSGPRGNEQFF. The CDR3 coding sequence is TGCGCCAGCAGCCAGGCGTTTAGCGGTCCTCGGGGCAATGAGCAGTTCTTC.

V is TRBV18 and J is TRBJ1-5, with D possibly matching TRBD1 (5 bases). The CDR3 runs 15 residues. Per germline, CDR1 KGHSH and CDR2 LQKENI. With 0 bases removed from V and 6 bases from J, the gap between germline ends came to 12 bases. The CDR3 is CASSPPGVSTQPQHF. In DNA, the CDR3 is TGTGCCAGCTCACCACCAGGGGTGAGTACTCAGCCCCAGCATTTT.

CDR3 residues: CASSPRSGTGVGSGSNQPQHF. CDR3 nucleotides: TGTGCCAGCTCACCACGTTCCGGGACAGGGGTTGGTTCAGGTAGCAATCAGCCCCAGCATTTT. The chain employs TRBV18 and TRBJ1-5; 10 nucleotides line up with TRBD1. CDR1 is KGHSH and CDR2 is LQKENI in the germline V gene. V dropped 1 base and J dropped 0; count of bases not matched to a gene: 15. CDR3 length equals 21 residues.

With regard to this clone: One junction end does not reproduce the germline sequence, and a read error may be involved. V and J are TRBV11-2 and TRBJ2-7; no clear D gene. Per germline, CDR1 SGHAT and CDR2 FQNNGV. The CDR3 runs 13 residues. The CDR3 nucleotides read TGTGCCAGCAGTTTAGTAGCTAGATACGAGCAGTACTTC. Protein product: CASSLVARYEQYF.

J is TRBJ1-5 and V is TRBV7-8; the D is unclear. The length of the CDR3 is 16 residues. Germline CDR1 and CDR2: SGHVS and FQNEAQ. The ends were cut back, 5 bases at V and 10 bases at J, with 24 bases in the middle. The CDR3 region is CASSPDEFRGFSPQHF. In DNA, the CDR3 is TGTGCCAGCAGCCCAGACGAGTTTCGGGGTTTTAGTCCCCAGCATTTT.

This chain connects TRBV9 to TRBJ2-3; 11 nucleotides align to TRBD2. Per the germline V gene, CDR1 is SGDLS and CDR2 is YYNGEE. This CDR3 has 15 amino acids. The ends lost 3 bases at V and 6 bases at J; junction bases unmatched: 6. The CDR3 is CASSAGLAEGDTQYF. The CDR3 DNA reads as TGTGCCAGCAGCGCGGGACTAGCGGAGGGGGATACGCAGTATTTT.

V usage is TRBV19 and J usage is TRBJ1-5, with 7 positions matching TRBD1. The CDR3 length is 15 residues. The germline CDR1 and CDR2 sequences are LNHDA and SQIVND (reference sequence). The trim removed 6 bases at V and 7 bases at J, leaving 12 bases unmatched. DNA of the CDR3: TGTGCCAGTAGCACCGACAGGGAAGCATGGCAGCCCCAGCATTTT. Encoded protein: CASSTDREAWQPQHF.

The chain joins TRBV4-1 to TRBJ1-1; TRBD1 is a possible D gene (5 bases). The CDR3 spans 17 residues. Germline assignment: CDR1 MGHRA and CDR2 YSYEKL. Trimming stripped 3 bases from V and 5 bases from J, with 22 bases between. The CDR3 here is CASSHPIRGREGTEAFF. The CDR3 region has the DNA TGCGCCAGCAGCCACCCCATAAGAGGCAGGGAGGGGACTGAAGCTTTCTTT.

The chain recombines TRBV11-2 with TRBJ2-5, with D possibly TRBD1 on 6 matching bases. This CDR3 region has 15 residues. The germline V gene has CDR1 SGHAT and CDR2 FQNNGV. V gave up 4 bases and J gave up 2 bases, with 14 bases separating them. CDR3 in DNA: TGTGCCAGCAGCTCAGGACAGCGAGCGCAAGAGACCCAGTACTTC. This gives the protein CASSSGQRAQETQYF.

Regarding this clone: Other DNA sequences in this specimen translate into the identical CDR3. This chain uses TRBV18 with TRBJ2-2; TRBD1 matches 9 bases. This CDR3 contains 15 residues. V gave up 6 bases and J gave up 2 bases; unmatched junction bases: 4. Germline V gives CDR1 KGHSH, CDR2 LQKENI. CDR3 nucleotide sequence: TGTGCCAGCTCCCCGGGACAGGGAAACACCGGGGAGCTGTTTTTT. As protein: CASSPGQGNTGELFF.

The V and J genes are TRBV7-9 and TRBJ2-1; 9 bases align to TRBD2. Looked up from germline, CDR1 is SEHNR and CDR2 is FQNEAQ (reference sequence). This CDR3 has 15 amino acids. Trimming cost V 2 bases and J 8 bases; bases outside gene matches: 7. CDR3 residues: CASSLPSGVSYEQFF. CDR3 nucleotide sequence: TGTGCCAGCAGCTTACCTAGCGGGGTAAGCTATGAGCAGTTCTTC.

This chain uses TRBV6-5 with TRBJ1-5; 10 bases are shared with TRBD1. The CDR3 totals 14 residues. Germline loops: CDR1 MNHEY, CDR2 SVGAGI. The junction had 4 bases not matched to a gene; V was cut back by 6 bases and J by 5 bases. Written as DNA, the CDR3 is TGTGCCAGCAGAGGGACAGGGGTATATCAGCCCCAGCATTTT. Amino acids: CASRGTGVYQPQHF.

The chain couples TRBV24-1 to TRBJ1-1; D is ambiguous. Germline CDR1 is KGHDR and CDR2 is SFDVKD. The CDR3 is made up of 11 amino acids. V lost 9 bases and J lost 4, with 8 bases in between. CDR3 bases: TGTGCCACCCGCGAGGGCACTGAAGCTTTCTTT. This translates into CATREGTEAFF.